The 13 T cell receptor beta chains below all came from one sample that was sequenced in a study of blood T cells in healthy people across ages. The use of a sample-barcoded 5' primer and a J-beta primer mix characterized a second PCR of about 6 to 11 cycles. TCRdb redid the calling of the 5' RACE reads with MiXCR, one entry per CDR3 protein. The data hold about 730,000 distinct CDR3 sequences, with around 46% observed a single time. Sample: blood. These TCRs come from a woman aged 55-70 years in good health.

J is TRBJ2-1 and V is TRBV7-3, with 7 positions matching TRBD2. V was clipped by 1 base and J by 5 bases; unmatched bases: 5. CDR3 length equals 15 residues. CDR1 and CDR2 (germline): SGHTA, FQGTGA. The CDR3 coding sequence is TGTGCCAGCAGCTTAAACGGGAGGACCAACAATGAGCAGTTCTTC. This translates into CASSLNGRTNNEQFF.

This clonotype was counted only a few times. The J gene is TRBJ1-2, the V gene TRBV7-3; D perhaps matches TRBD1 (5 bases). Germline values: CDR1 SGHTA, CDR2 FQGTGA. V was shortened by 0 bases and J by 1 base, with 9 bases between the two germline ends. The CDR3 has 15 amino acids. The CDR3 loop reads CASSLTGVDNYGYTF. As DNA, the CDR3 is TGTGCCAGCAGCTTAACGGGGGTCGATAACTATGGCTACACCTTC.

This clonotype was counted only a few times. V is TRBV6-6 and J is TRBJ2-3, with D unclear. Germline V gives CDR1 MNHNY, CDR2 SVGAGI (reference sequence). This CDR3 region has 11 residues. The V and J ends lost 2 bases and 5 bases respectively, with 2 bases between them. CDR3 protein: CASSYVDTQYF. The CDR3, as DNA: TGTGCCAGCAGTTACGTAGATACGCAGTATTTT.

Only one count was recorded for this clonotype. This rearrangement joins TRBV6-1 to TRBJ1-1; a possible D gene is TRBD1 (6 bases). Germline loops: CDR1 MNHNS, CDR2 SASEGT. Trimming left V 7 bases short and J 10 bases short, with 16 bases between. This CDR3 has 12 residues. The CDR3, as DNA: TGTGCCAGCACCCAAGGGGGAAACCGAGCTTTCTTT. It yields the protein CASTQGGNRAFF.

The V call is TRBV20-1, the J call TRBJ2-7; D could derive from TRBD1 or TRBD2 (6 bases each). Deletions cut 6 bases from V and 2 bases from J, with 11 bases between. The CDR3 runs 12 residues. Germline V gene sequence: CDR1 DFQATT, CDR2 SNEGSKA (reference sequence). The DNA of the CDR3 is TGCAGTGCACGGAGGGGGGCCTACGAGCAGTACTTC. It translates to CSARRGAYEQYF.

Many counts were recorded for this clonotype. The chain couples TRBV18 to TRBJ1-2, with D uncertain. The CDR3 contains 12 residues. Germline CDR1 KGHSH, CDR2 LQKENI. V was pared by 8 bases and J by 3 bases, with 10 bases between. This chain's CDR3 is CASSPRDYGYTF. Here the CDR3 DNA reads TGTGCCAGCAGCCCGCGGGACTATGGCTACACCTTC. Full variable domain (missing parts from reference TRBV18 and TRBJ1-2): NAGVMQNPRHLVRRRGQEARLRCSPMKGHSHVYWYRQLPEEGLKFMVYLQKENIIDESGMPKERFSAEFPKEGPSILRIQQVVRGDSAAYFCASSPRDYGYTFGSGTRLTVV.

DNA for the CDR3: TGCGGTTCCAGCGCCCCTGGGGAAAAACTGTTTTTT. Amino acid sequence: CGSSAPGEKLFF. The chain couples TRBV29-1 to TRBJ1-4; D gene ambiguous. The CDR3 sequence is 12 residues long. Per the germline V gene, CDR1 is SQVTM and CDR2 is ANQGSEA.

V usage is TRBV24-1 and J usage is TRBJ2-1; 8 bases match TRBD2. The length of the CDR3 is 17 residues. CDR1 and CDR2 from the germline V gene are KGHDR and SFDVKD. V gave up 5 bases and J gave up 0 bases; unmatched junction bases: 8. In nucleotides, the CDR3 is TGTGCCACCAGTGTTTCTAGCGGGTTATTCTCCTACAATGAGCAGTTCTTC. Encoded protein: CATSVSSGLFSYNEQFF.

This rearrangement joins TRBV7-2 to TRBJ1-6; D remains unclear. V was clipped by 1 base and J by 7 bases, with 11 bases between them. Germline CDR1 SGHTA, CDR2 FQGNSA. This CDR3 is 15 amino acids long. CDR3 loop: CASSLEAAINSPLHF. The DNA for the CDR3 is TGTGCCAGCAGCTTAGAGGCAGCCATAAATTCACCCCTCCACTTT.

The gene calls are TRBV25-1 and TRBJ2-3; 14 nucleotides agree with TRBD2. This CDR3 contains 16 residues. J gave up 1 base and V 4 bases, and 1 base lay outside the gene matches. CDR1 is MGHDK and CDR2 is SYGVNS in the germline V gene. In DNA, the CDR3 is TGTGCCAGCAGTGGGGGACTAGCGGGGGGCACAGATACGCAGTATTTT. This translates into CASSGGLAGGTDTQYF.

This clonotype showed up just once. The rearrangement joins TRBV6-6 to TRBJ2-7; TRBD2 agrees at 11 bases. CDR3 size: 15 residues. V lost 1 base to trimming and J lost 3 bases; unmatched junction nucleotides: 2. Germline V CDR1 and CDR2: MNHNY, SVGAGI (reference sequence). The CDR3 spells CASSYWGTSGYEQYF. The CDR3 nucleotides read TGTGCCAGCAGTTACTGGGGGACTAGCGGCTACGAGCAGTACTTC.

This clonotype showed up just a few times. The V and J genes are TRBV6-5 and TRBJ2-7, with D perhaps being TRBD1 or TRBD2 (6 bases each). This CDR3 contains 15 residues. Per the germline V gene, CDR1 is MNHEY and CDR2 is SVGAGI. The V end lost 2 bases, the J end lost 2 bases, and 13 bases lay between the germline ends. The CDR3 DNA is TGTGCCAGCAGTTACGAGGGGGGTACAGCCTACGAGCAGTACTTC. It yields the protein CASSYEGGTAYEQYF.

This chain uses TRBV27 with TRBJ2-7; possibly TRBD2 for D (5 bases). Germline values: CDR1 MNHEY, CDR2 SMNVEV (reference sequence). There are 15 residues in the CDR3. V was cut by 6 bases and J by 4 bases, with 19 bases left in between. The CDR3 reads CASRAGNLQPYEQYF. In nucleotides, the CDR3 is TGTGCCAGCAGGGCCGGGAACCTTCAGCCTTACGAGCAGTACTTC.